This entry lists 27 T cell receptor beta chains sequenced from one sample in a study of neoadjuvant anti-PD-1 for oral cavity cancer. Described time point: after neoadjuvant nivolumab, at surgical resection. Generated by immunoSEQ multiplex PCR, the TCRdb table keeps only in-frame clones and is missing some. The sample records 8,500 to 9,500 clones, around 75% being singletons. The input for sequencing was PBMCs, taken after nivolumab (anti-PD-1) treatment. The receptors were sampled from a person between 40 and 85 years old with oral cavity squamous cell carcinoma.

In its sample, this clone is medium-sized (0.01 to 0.1%). This sequence joins TRBV2 and TRBJ1-1, with TRBD1 matching over 7 bases. Germline V gene sequence: CDR1 SNHLY, CDR2 FYNNEI. The V segment lost 4 bases and the J segment 4 bases; nucleotides outside the gene matches: 6. CDR3 length: 14 residues. The CDR3 DNA is TGTGCCAGCAGTGGACAGGGAAGTGGCACTGAAGCTTTCTTT. The encoded protein is CASSGQGSGTEAFF.

This clone has only a few counts. The chain joins TRBV11-2 to TRBJ1-2, with 7 bases lining up with TRBD1. The junction had 12 bases not matched to a gene; V was cut back by 2 bases and J by 3 bases. The germline CDR1 and CDR2 sequences are SGHAT and FQNNGV. This CDR3 is 17 amino acids long. CDR3 DNA: TGTGCCAGCAGCTTACGGCCCGGGGAGGGGGCAGACTATGGCTACACCTTC. It is translated as CASSLRPGEGADYGYTF.

The V call is TRBV15, the J call TRBJ2-5; the match to TRBD1 covers 8 bases. The CDR3 is 15 amino acids. Germline CDR1 is LNHNV and CDR2 is YYDKDF (reference sequence). Trimming removed 3 bases from V and 3 bases from J; junction bases left unmatched: 6. DNA of the CDR3: TGTGCCACCAGCAGTGGACAGGGAGAGGAAGAGACCCAGTACTTC. Amino acids: CATSSGQGEEETQYF.

In the case of this clone: A read error may account for a junction end that differs from germline. The CDR3: CASSSTIRRAF. The CDR3 nucleotides read TGTGCCAGCAGTTCGACGATAAGAAGGGCCTTC. The chain has TRBV28 and TRBJ2-7; no firm D call. This CDR3 comprises 11 residues. Germline loops: CDR1 MDHEN, CDR2 SYDVKM.

This clone was picked up a small number of times. This sequence joins TRBV2 and TRBJ2-7; the D is unclear. Germline lookup yields CDR1 SNHLY and CDR2 FYNNEI. This CDR3 is built from 12 residues. Trimming shortened V by 6 bases and J by 9 bases, and 15 bases separated the two germline ends. The CDR3 is CASRERNLGQYF. The CDR3 DNA is TGTGCCAGCAGAGAACGGAATCTAGGGCAGTACTTC.

This clone appeared a few times. The rearrangement uses TRBV7-9 and TRBJ2-3; no reliable D call. V lost 5 bases, J lost 2 bases, and 5 bases lay in between. Germline V CDR1 and CDR2: SEHNR, FQNEAQ (reference sequence). The CDR3 loop spans 12 amino acids. This CDR3 is CASSQATDTQYF. CDR3 bases: TGTGCCAGCAGCCAGGCCACAGATACGCAGTATTTT.

This sequence joins TRBV28 and TRBJ2-7; D is perhaps TRBD2 (6 bases). The CDR3 loop spans 14 amino acids. From germline, CDR1 is MDHEN and CDR2 SYDVKM. Trimming stripped 3 bases from V and 1 base from J, with 10 bases between. DNA for the CDR3: TGTGCCAGCAGTTTTGGCGGGATATCCTACGAGCAGTACTTC. It encodes CASSFGGISYEQYF.

The chain uses TRBV5-1 and TRBJ2-5; weak D call: TRBD1 (5 bases). The CDR3 contains 14 residues. With 6 bases removed from V and 6 bases from J, the gap between germline ends came to 18 bases. Germline assignment: CDR1 SGHRS and CDR2 YFSETQ. The CDR3 DNA sequence: TGCGCCAGCACCCGCCCGGAAGGGGAAAAGACCCAGTACTTC. Residues: CASTRPEGEKTQYF.

The CDR3 nucleotides are TGTGCCAGCAGTGAGGGAACACCCTATCAGCCCCAGCATTTT. Its translation: CASSEGTPYQPQHF. V gene TRBV6-1 combines with J gene TRBJ1-5; D remains ambiguous. The CDR3 runs to 14 residues. V was clipped by 3 bases and J by 5 bases, with 11 bases between them. CDR1 is MNHNS, CDR2 SASEGT, per germline.

This clone was picked up a small number of times. Other DNA sequences in this specimen translate into the identical CDR3. V usage is TRBV6-6 and J usage is TRBJ2-1; D unclear. This CDR3 contains 12 residues. V was cut by 6 bases and J by 4 bases, with 7 bases left in between. CDR1 and CDR2 from the germline V gene are MNHNY and SVGAGI (reference sequence). CDR3 region: CASSRPYNEQFF. DNA for the CDR3: TGTGCCAGCAGCCGGCCATACAATGAGCAGTTCTTC.

The gene calls are TRBV5-6 and TRBJ1-4; no definite D call. In germline, CDR1 is SGHDT, CDR2 YYEEEE. This CDR3 has 17 amino acids. Trimming shortened V by 3 bases and J by 5 bases, and 20 bases separated the two germline ends. CDR3 amino acids: CASSYSIWLGGNEKLFF. The DNA of the CDR3 is TGTGCCAGCAGCTACTCTATATGGCTCGGAGGGAATGAAAAACTGTTTTTT. The full variable domain, with the rest looked up from reference TRBV5-6 and TRBJ1-4, is DAGVTQSPTHLIKTRGQQVTLRCSPKSGHDTVSWYQQALGQGPQFIFQYYEEEERQRGNFPDRFSGHQFPNYSSELNVNALLLGDSALYLCASSYSIWLGGNEKLFFGSGTQLSVL.

The CDR3 sequence is CASSLGGTGVVGETQYF. DNA for the CDR3: TGTGCCAGCAGCTTAGGAGGGACAGGGGTAGTCGGAGAGACCCAGTACTTC. The chain joins TRBV11-2 to TRBJ2-5, with 10 bases aligning to TRBD1. Unmatched junction bases numbered 9, after V lost 1 base and J lost 4 bases. The CDR3 spans 17 residues. Germline values: CDR1 SGHAT, CDR2 FQNNGV. The full variable domain, completed using reference TRBV11-2 and TRBJ2-5, is EAGVAQSPRYKIIEKRQSVAFWCNPISGHATLYWYQQILGQGPKLLIQFQNNGVVDDSQLPKDRFSAERLKGVDSTLKIQPAKLEDSAVYLCASSLGGTGVVGETQYFGPGTRLLVL.

This clone was counted only a few times. This chain connects TRBV2 to TRBJ2-7; D is unclear. Germline CDR1 SNHLY, CDR2 FYNNEI. The CDR3 extends over 11 amino acids. V lost 7 bases and J 5 bases, leaving 9 bases between the germline ends. As DNA, the CDR3 is TGTGCCAGCATCCCGGTCGACGAGCAGTACTTC. This encodes CASIPVDEQYF.

V is TRBV11-2 and J is TRBJ2-1; 7 bases map to TRBD2. The CDR3 totals 14 residues. V shed 5 bases and J 10 bases; nucleotides not matched to a gene: 11. Germline V gives CDR1 SGHAT, CDR2 FQNNGV. The DNA for the CDR3 is TGTGCCAGCAGCCAAGGACTAGGTGGAGGGGAGCAGTTCTTC. Translating gives CASSQGLGGGEQFF.

This clone was detected only once. The rearrangement joins TRBV19 to TRBJ2-2; D is possibly TRBD1 or TRBD2 (6 bases each). The CDR3 extends over 17 amino acids. The germline V gene encodes CDR1 LNHDA and CDR2 SQIVND (reference sequence). V was clipped by 7 bases and J by 0 bases, with 18 bases between them. As DNA, the CDR3 is TGTGCCAGTACCACCCGGGGGCTAGCCGCGAACACCGGGGAGCTGTTTTTT. This translates into CASTTRGLAANTGELFF.

The chain couples TRBV28 to TRBJ1-4; 8 nucleotides agree with TRBD1. Germline CDR1 is MDHEN and CDR2 is SYDVKM. J lost 5 bases, V lost 5 bases, and 4 bases had no gene match. This CDR3 spans 14 amino acids. CDR3 in amino acids: CASSRRTGNEKLFF. Written as DNA, the CDR3 is TGTGCCAGCAGTCGAAGGACAGGGAATGAAAAACTGTTTTTT.

This chain joins TRBV7-6 and TRBJ1-4; D uncertain. V lost 1 base and J 8 bases, leaving 8 bases between the germline ends. CDR3 size: 13 residues. Per germline, CDR1 SGHVS and CDR2 FNYEAQ. CDR3 in DNA: TGTGCCAGCAGCTTAGTAGTGGGGGAAAAACTGTTTTTT. The encoded protein is CASSLVVGEKLFF.

This chain links TRBV5-6 with TRBJ2-7; the D gene is possibly TRBD2 (5 bases). Germline V gene lookup returns CDR1 SGHDT and CDR2 YYEEEE. V lost 0 bases to trimming and J lost 9 bases, with 10 bases between them. There are 12 residues in the CDR3. The DNA for the CDR3 is TGTGCCAGCAGCTTGGAAGGACGGGGGCAGTACTTC. This translates into CASSLEGRGQYF.

The chain has TRBV14 and TRBJ1-4; the D gene is possibly TRBD1 (5 bases). CDR1 is SGHDN and CDR2 is FVKESK in the germline V gene. CDR3 length equals 11 residues. The ends were cut back, 5 bases at V and 14 bases at J, with 12 bases in the middle. CDR3 nucleotide sequence: TGTGCCAGCAGCACAGGCCCCAAGCTGTTTTTT. Its protein is CASSTGPKLFF.

The chain uses TRBV5-1 and TRBJ1-3; D unclear. Trimming shortened V by 0 bases and J by 0 bases, and 7 bases separated the two germline ends. CDR3 length: 15 residues. Germline CDR1 SGHRS, CDR2 YFSETQ. CDR3 nucleotide sequence: TGCGCCAGCAGCTTGGACACCTACTCTGGAAACACCATATATTTT. It yields the protein CASSLDTYSGNTIYF.

This sequence joins TRBV6-1 and TRBJ1-2; 9 bases are shared with TRBD1. Unmatched junction bases numbered 11, after V lost 4 bases and J lost 8 bases. The germline CDR1 and CDR2 sequences are MNHNS and SASEGT. This CDR3 has 15 amino acids. CDR3 nucleotides: TGTGCCAGCAGTGGCCGGGACAGGGATCCCTACGGCTACACCTTC. Translating gives CASSGRDRDPYGYTF.

The rearrangement uses TRBV28 and TRBJ2-2; TRBD2 aligns across 7 bases. Germline V gene lookup returns CDR1 MDHEN and CDR2 SYDVKM. V lost 6 bases, J lost 6 bases, and 10 bases stayed unmatched. The CDR3 loop spans 15 amino acids. The CDR3: CASRQPGLKSGELFF. CDR3 DNA sequence: TGTGCCAGCAGACAACCGGGACTAAAGTCCGGGGAGCTGTTTTTT.

J is TRBJ1-6 and V is TRBV28, with a possible D match to TRBD1 (6 bases). This CDR3 has 15 amino acids. Trimming took 6 bases from V and 7 from J, leaving 16 bases between them. Germline loops: CDR1 MDHEN, CDR2 SYDVKM. The CDR3 DNA is TGTGCCAGCAGCTTGCATGAGGGGGTAAATTCACCCCTCCACTTT. This sequence encodes CASSLHEGVNSPLHF.

The chain couples TRBV11-2 to TRBJ2-1, with D possibly matching TRBD2 (5 bases). Trimming took 4 bases from V and 9 from J, leaving 22 bases between them. Germline V gene lookup returns CDR1 SGHAT and CDR2 FQNNGV. The CDR3 consists of 16 residues. CDR3 nucleotides: TGTGCCAGCAGCTCCTCAACTAGGTTGGGTTCAGGTGAGCAGTTCTTC. This encodes CASSSSTRLGSGEQFF. Filled out from reference TRBV11-2 and TRBJ2-1, the complete variable domain reads EAGVAQSPRYKIIEKRQSVAFWCNPISGHATLYWYQQILGQGPKLLIQFQNNGVVDDSQLPKDRFSAERLKGVDSTLKIQPAKLEDSAVYLCASSSSTRLGSGEQFFGPGTRLTVL.

The chain's CDR3 is CAWSVTGWGYTF. CDR3 in DNA: TGTGCCTGGAGTGTAACGGGCTGGGGCTACACCTTC. This chain uses TRBV30 with TRBJ1-2; D unclear. V lost 0 bases to trimming and J lost 8 bases, with 10 bases between them. The germline gives CDR1 GTSNPN, CDR2 SVGIG (reference sequence). This CDR3 is built from 12 residues. Full variable domain (missing parts from reference TRBV30 and TRBJ1-2): SQTIHQWPATLVQPVGSPLSLECTVEGTSNPNLYWYRQAAGRGLQLLFYSVGIGQISSEVPQNLSASRPQDRQFILSSKKLLLSDSGFYLCAWSVTGWGYTFGSGTRLTVV.

The genes are TRBV5-1 and TRBJ1-1; 7 nucleotides match TRBD1. CDR1 SGHRS and CDR2 YFSETQ come from the germline V gene. The J segment lost 6 bases and the V segment lost 5 bases, leaving 7 bases of the junction unmatched. CDR3 size: 13 residues. CDR3 protein: CASRRTGDAEAFF. The CDR3 coding sequence is TGCGCCAGCAGAAGAACAGGGGACGCTGAAGCTTTCTTT.

The chain is built from TRBV6-6 and TRBJ1-1, with D uncertain. The ends were cut back, 6 bases at V and 4 bases at J, with 12 bases in the middle. Germline V gene sequence: CDR1 MNHNY, CDR2 SVGAGI (reference sequence). The CDR3 is 13 residues long. The CDR3 loop is CASSVKGGTEAFF. The CDR3 bases are TGTGCCAGCAGCGTGAAGGGAGGCACTGAAGCTTTCTTT.